The rows below give T cell receptor beta chains drawn from one sample of a study of CD8+ T cells in alopecia areata. Method: immunoSEQ multiplex PCR; TCRdb's copy keeps in-frame clones and lacks some. The table shows over 90,000 clones, with around 60% occurring only once. Material: CD4+ T cells sorted from blood. These TCRs come from a human donor in good health. The CDR3 runs from the conserved cysteine through the conserved F or W. D genes are given only for firm matches. Size is stated for part of the rows, as once, few or many counts, or as a class when the clone is expanded.

clone_size,j_call,d_call,v_call,cdr3_nt,cdr3_aa
NA,TRBJ1-2,TRBD1,TRBV14,TGTGCCAGCAGCCGAACGAGGGACAGGGGGCACTATGGCTACACCTTC,CASSRTRDRGHYGYTF
once,TRBJ1-3,NA,TRBV2,TGTGCCAGCAGTGAAGCGGGGCACACCATATATTTT,CASSEAGHTIYF
many,TRBJ2-3,NA,TRBV4-1,TGCGCCAGCAGCCAAGAAGGCATCGCCCTTAGCACAGATACGCAGTATTTT,CASSQEGIALSTDTQYF
few,TRBJ2-1,TRBD1,TRBV4-2,TGTGCCAGCAGCCAAGCTACGACAGGGGGATACAATGAGCAGTTCTTC,CASSQATTGGYNEQFF
NA,TRBJ2-1,TRBD1,TRBV5-6,TGTGCCAGCAGCTTGCCCCCGGGACAGGGGTACAATGAGCAGTTCTTC,CASSLPPGQGYNEQFF
NA,TRBJ2-7,TRBD2,TRBV18,TGTGCCAGCTCACCACGAGGGACTAGTATGTCCTACGAGCAGTACTTC,CASSPRGTSMSYEQYF
NA,TRBJ2-2,NA,TRBV20-1,TGCAGTGCTAGGATCGACGGGGAGCTGTTTTTT,CSARIDGELFF
NA,TRBJ2-3,TRBD2,TRBV25-1,TGTGCCAGCAGTGAAAGGGCCATAGCGGGGGGCACAGATACGCAGTATTTT,CASSERAIAGGTDTQYF
NA,TRBJ1-6,NA,TRBV4-3,TGCGCCAGCAGCCAAGGGAGAAGGGTGGTGGCTTCACCCCTCCACTTT,CASSQGRRVVASPLHF
NA,TRBJ2-1,TRBD2,TRBV7-2,TGTGCCAGCAGCTTAAGCGGGACGGACAATGAGCAGTTCTTC,CASSLSGTDNEQFF
NA,TRBJ2-7,TRBD2,TRBV15,TGTGCCACCAGCCGGGAGGGTTTTAGTTCCTACGAGCAGTACTTC,CATSREGFSSYEQYF
NA,TRBJ1-2,NA,TRBV10-3,TGTGCCATCAGAGATACAGCGACTAACTATGGCTACACCTTC,CAIRDTATNYGYTF
NA,TRBJ1-5,NA,TRBV15,TGTGCCACCAGCAGTCGTAGGACGAGCAATCAGCCCCAGCATTTT,CATSSRRTSNQPQHF
few,TRBJ2-7,NA,TRBV29-1,TGCAGCGTTGTTCCATTTCGCGAGCAGTACTTC,CSVVPFREQYF
NA,TRBJ1-1,NA,TRBV19,TGTGCCAGTAGTATAGTGGTGAACACTGAAGCTTTCTTT,CASSIVVNTEAFF
NA,TRBJ2-5,NA,TRBV15,TGTGCCACGCGACGGGACCGCGACCGGGAGACCCAGTACTTC,CATRRDRDRETQYF
NA,TRBJ1-1,TRBD1,TRBV5-1,TGCGCCAGCAGCTCGCCATCCACGACAGGGGTCATGAACACTGAAGCTTTCTTT,CASSSPSTTGVMNTEAFF
NA,TRBJ2-3,NA,TRBV20-1,TGCAGTGCCCCTCGCACAGATACGCAGTATTTT,CSAPRTDTQYF